The following is a T cell receptor (beta chain) sequence with its context. The antigen is undetermined. The PCR was carried out with 60 Vbeta primers and 13 Jbeta primers. Assay used: immunoSEQ multiplex PCR; TCRdb lists only in-frame clones, some missing. Among roughly 130,000 clones listed, 79% were seen once. This sample is drawn from a study of cytomegalovirus exposure and HLA in healthy donors. Turning to the study itself: From donors who were HLA-typed, an early data release held 75 million to 85 million unique TCRs.

Notes on the study in general: Most TCR sequences were rare, but some public TCRs occurred in many donors. A later analysis revealed that TCR association rates differed between HLA loci, peaking at DRB1 and bottoming out at HLA-C.

The CDR3 contains 16 residues. CDR1 and CDR2 from the germline V gene are SGHAT and FQNNGV. V was clipped by 4 bases and J by 1 base; unmatched bases: 6. Sequencing used PBMCs. The V gene is TRBV11-2, the J gene TRBJ2-3, with 9 bases that match TRBD2. The TCR was taken from a man between 18 and 29 years old in good health and CMV-seronegative. The CDR3 DNA follows: TGTGCCAGCAGCTCCCTCGGCGGGAGGGGCACAGATACGCAGTATTTT. Residues: CASSSLGGRGTDTQYF.